The source of this T cell receptor (beta chain) is a study of blood T cell repertoires in COVID-19. This CDR3 spans 15 amino acids. V dropped 3 bases and J dropped 4; count of bases not matched to a gene: 5. Looked up from germline, CDR1 is MDHEN and CDR2 is SYDVKM. Donors of Cohort 3 who recovered were those that had two negative PCRs, clearance, or symptom resolution. Clones were read by immunoSEQ multiplex PCR, and TCRdb kept only the in-frame ones, dropping some. The data hold 200,000 to 300,000 clones, with roughly 91% observed a single time. Material: PBMCs or T cells enriched from blood (not recorded which). This chain links TRBV28 with TRBJ2-1; 8 nucleotides align to TRBD1. This sequence originates from a middle-aged man who had recovered from COVID-19. The CDR3 DNA reads TGTGCCAGCAGTTTTCGCAGGGGGCTGTACAATGAGCAGTTCTTC. This gives the protein CASSFRRGLYNEQFF.